The rows below give T cell receptor beta chains drawn from one sample of a study of early T cells in non-severe SARS-CoV-2 infection. TCRdb recomputed calls from the 5' RACE reads with MiXCR, one row per CDR3 protein. The table lists roughly 53,000 distinct CDR3 sequences, over 9.5% of them singletons. The specimen sequenced was whole blood. These receptors originate from an adult who was a healthcare worker with PCR-confirmed SARS-CoV-2 infection or an uninfected control (not recorded which). Both conserved end residues are part of each CDR3. The D gene is left open where the match is weak. Clone size is not always given. Where it is, it says once, few, many or a class for expanded clones.

many,TRBJ2-1,TRBV20-1,NA,CSASGAISYNEQFF,TGCAGTGCTAGCGGGGCGATCTCCTACAATGAGCAGTTCTTC
NA,TRBJ2-7,TRBV20-1,NA,CSASRGGEQYF,TGCAGTGCTAGCAGGGGTGGCGAGCAGTACTTC
few,TRBJ2-7,TRBV6-6,NA,CASSYFGGAAHEQYF,TGTGCCAGCAGTTACTTTGGCGGGGCAGCGCACGAGCAGTACTTC
many,TRBJ1-1,TRBV5-1,NA,CASSSPVGTEAFF,TGCGCCAGCAGCTCACCCGTGGGGACTGAAGCTTTCTTT
many,TRBJ1-5,TRBV27,NA,CASSLLGLDQPQHF,TGTGCCAGCAGTTTGTTAGGGCTGGATCAGCCCCAGCATTTT
many,TRBJ2-1,TRBV20-1,TRBD2,CSARASGDNEQFF,TGCAGTGCTAGAGCTAGCGGGGACAATGAGCAGTTCTTC
NA,TRBJ2-1,TRBV12-3/TRBV12-4,NA,CASSEWQGKDYNEQFF,TGTGCCAGCAGTGAATGGCAGGGGAAGGACTACAATGAGCAGTTCTTC
many,TRBJ2-7,TRBV5-1,TRBD2,CASSFGRTSGSYEQYF,TGCGCCAGCAGCTTTGGAAGGACTAGCGGGAGCTACGAGCAGTACTTC
few,TRBJ2-6,TRBV11-2,NA,CASTLLRASGANVLTF,TGTGCCAGCACCTTACTGCGGGCGTCTGGGGCCAACGTCCTGACTTTC
many,TRBJ1-1,TRBV7-2,NA,CASSSAGGLTEAFF,TGTGCCAGCAGCTCGGCGGGGGGGTTGACTGAAGCTTTCTTT
NA,TRBJ1-1,TRBV4-1,NA,CASSQAPRGPVIMNTEAFF,TGCGCCAGCAGCCAAGCCCCACGAGGGCCAGTCATTATGAACACTGAAGCTTTCTTT
many,TRBJ2-1,TRBV7-3,TRBD1,CASSFRGGQGPNEQFF,TGTGCCAGCAGCTTCAGGGGGGGACAGGGTCCGAATGAGCAGTTCTTC
few,TRBJ2-3,TRBV18,TRBD2,CASSPPGGLAANTDTQYF,TGTGCCAGCTCACCACCGGGAGGGCTAGCTGCGAACACAGATACGCAGTATTTT
few,TRBJ1-2,TRBV6-5,NA,CASSWGQGNYGYTF,TGTGCCAGCAGTTGGGGGCAGGGAAACTATGGCTACACCTTC
NA,TRBJ2-3,TRBV5-1,NA,CASGPTPYGGDTQYF,TGCGCCAGCGGCCCTACGCCCTACGGAGGAGATACGCAGTATTTT
many,TRBJ2-5,TRBV6-1,NA,CASSQDYQETQYF,TGTGCCAGCAGTCAAGACTATCAAGAGACCCAGTACTTC
many,TRBJ1-4,TRBV19,TRBD1,CASRQGALEKLFF,TGTGCCAGTAGACAGGGGGCGTTGGAAAAACTGTTTTTT
few,TRBJ2-1,TRBV7-2,NA,CASSLGGVGEQFF,TGTGCCAGCAGCTTAGGCGGGGTGGGTGAGCAGTTCTTC
NA,TRBJ2-7,TRBV6-2/TRBV6-3,NA,CASSYSRILEQYF,TGTGCCAGCAGTTACTCCAGGATTCTCGAGCAGTACTTC
NA,TRBJ1-2,TRBV5-4,NA,CASSHIDVHYGYTF,TGTGCCAGCAGCCACATCGACGTCCACTATGGCTACACCTTC
NA,TRBJ2-1,TRBV9,NA,CASSDREEQFF,TGTGCCAGCAGCGACAGGGAAGAGCAGTTCTTC
few,TRBJ2-2,TRBV7-9,NA,CASSKWGDTGELFF,TGTGCCAGCAGCAAATGGGGGGACACCGGGGAGCTGTTTTTT